These 16 T cell receptor beta chains were all obtained from the same sample, sequenced in a study of beta chain features in type 1 diabetes. The isolated RNA, all of it, was reverse transcribed, so expressed TCRB transcripts were what got sequenced. Sequenced by immunoSEQ multiplex PCR; TCRdb stores in-frame clones only, minus some. This table has about 930,000 clones, 17% appearing once. The sample comprised naive CD4+ T cells from blood. These TCRs come from a woman between 18 and 29 years old in good health.

This clone has just a few counts. This sequence joins TRBV7-6 and TRBJ2-3; D possibly corresponds to TRBD2 (6 bases). Germline assignment: CDR1 SGHVS and CDR2 FNYEAQ. This CDR3 has 17 amino acids. The V end lost 5 bases, the J end lost 2 bases, and 20 bases lay between the germline ends. The CDR3 region is CASSPPLTGLITDTQYF. The CDR3 DNA sequence: TGTGCCAGCAGCCCTCCCTTAACGGGACTCATCACAGATACGCAGTATTTT.

The chain uses TRBV5-4 and TRBJ2-2, with unresolved D. Germline V gives CDR1 SGHNT, CDR2 YYREEE (reference sequence). Trimming removed 1 base from V and 8 bases from J, with 15 bases in between. CDR3 length: 15 amino acids. The CDR3 bases are TGTGCCAGCAGCTTGAACGGTCCTTTGGGAGGGGAGCTGTTTTTT. Translated, it gives CASSLNGPLGGELFF.

The genes are TRBV21-1 and TRBJ2-2. TRBV21-1 is deemed a pseudogene. The CDR3 runs to 16 residues. CDR3 region: CASSKLPDGNTGELFF. Written as DNA, the CDR3 is TGTGCCAGCAGCAAACTGCCCGACGGTAACACCGGGGAGCTGTTTTTT.

The chain joins TRBV9 to TRBJ2-3; weak D call: TRBD2 (5 bases). CDR3 size: 13 residues. Trimming stripped 4 bases from V and 3 bases from J, with 9 bases between. Germline V gene sequence: CDR1 SGDLS, CDR2 YYNGEE. CDR3 region: CASSLLGTDTQYF. CDR3 in DNA: TGTGCCAGCAGCCTACTAGGTACAGATACGCAGTATTTT.

This clone was picked up a small number of times. The chain employs TRBV5-1 and TRBJ2-1, with 13 bases fitting TRBD2. This CDR3 contains 16 residues. From germline, CDR1 is SGHRS and CDR2 YFSETQ. J gave up 1 base and V 7 bases, and 5 bases lay outside the gene matches. CDR3 region: CASRTSGSLSYNEQFF. CDR3 sequence (DNA): TGCGCCAGCCGGACTAGCGGGAGCCTTTCCTACAATGAGCAGTTCTTC.

The J gene is TRBJ2-2, the V gene TRBV28; TRBD1 is a possible D gene (7 bases). Trimming shortened V by 7 bases and J by 5 bases, and 14 bases separated the two germline ends. In germline, CDR1 is MDHEN, CDR2 SYDVKM. CDR3 length equals 14 residues. The CDR3 spells CASTRAGGTGELFF. The CDR3 DNA sequence: TGTGCCAGCACTCGGGCAGGGGGGACCGGGGAGCTGTTTTTT. Based on the CDR3 plus reference TRBV28 and TRBJ2-2, the full variable domain is DVKVTQSSRYLVKRTGEKVFLECVQDMDHENMFWYRQDPGLGLRLIYFSYDVKMKEKGDIPEGYSVSREKKERFSLILESASTNQTSMYLCASTRAGGTGELFFGEGSRLTVL.

The V call is TRBV6-5, the J call TRBJ2-7, with TRBD1 matching over 10 bases. The CDR3 sequence is 14 residues long. V gave up 2 bases and J gave up 7 bases; unmatched junction bases: 5. Germline V CDR1 and CDR2: MNHEY, SVGAGI. The CDR3 DNA reads TGTGCCAGCAGTTACGTCGACAGGGGGCATGAGCAGTACTTC. This translates into CASSYVDRGHEQYF.

V is TRBV6-1 and J is TRBJ1-1; D remains ambiguous. Trimming left V 0 bases short and J 1 base short, with 6 bases between. The CDR3 loop spans 14 amino acids. CDR1 is MNHNS, CDR2 SASEGT, per germline. CDR3 protein: CASSEALSNTEAFF. In DNA form, the CDR3 reads TGTGCCAGCAGTGAAGCCCTCTCGAACACTGAAGCTTTCTTT.

This chain links TRBV28 with TRBJ2-7; D may be TRBD2 (5 bases). The CDR3 spans 15 residues. The V end was cut by 5 bases, the J end by 2 bases, with 16 bases between. Germline CDR1 MDHEN, CDR2 SYDVKM. The chain's CDR3 is CASSQWVGATYEQYF. CDR3 DNA: TGTGCCAGCAGTCAATGGGTGGGAGCGACCTACGAGCAGTACTTC.

This clone was recorded a few times. Other DNA sequences in this sample translate to the same CDR3. The rearrangement joins TRBV5-4 to TRBJ2-1; 11 bases match TRBD2. The junction had 4 bases not matched to a gene; V was cut back by 5 bases and J by 3 bases. Looked up from germline, CDR1 is SGHNT and CDR2 is YYREEE (reference sequence). This CDR3 contains 15 residues. CDR3 DNA sequence: TGTGCCAGCAGTTCCGGGACTAGCGGCTACAATGAGCAGTTCTTC. Its protein product is CASSSGTSGYNEQFF.

The chain combines TRBV2 with TRBJ1-6; 8 bases fit TRBD1. The V gene end was trimmed by 3 bases and the J gene end by 7 bases; junction bases not matched to a gene: 11. CDR1 and CDR2 (germline): SNHLY, FYNNEI. The CDR3 has 17 residues. CDR3 in amino acids: CASSDLRRTGMNSPLHF. CDR3 coding DNA: TGTGCCAGCAGTGACCTTCGACGGACAGGGATGAATTCACCCCTCCACTTT.

This clone has only a few counts. The gene calls are TRBV29-1 and TRBJ2-4; D is unresolved. The CDR3 is made up of 12 amino acids. V was clipped by 6 bases and J by 3 bases, with 9 bases between them. CDR1 is SQVTM, CDR2 ANQGSEA, per germline. Here the CDR3 DNA reads TGCAGCGTCGGAAACTTCAAAAACATTCAGTACTTC. Amino acids: CSVGNFKNIQYF.

The chain couples TRBV28 to TRBJ1-2, with D maybe TRBD1 (5 bases). Germline assignment: CDR1 MDHEN and CDR2 SYDVKM. The CDR3 runs 14 residues. Trimming took 3 bases from V and 4 from J, leaving 12 bases between them. This chain's CDR3 is CASSFQGSVYGYTF. The CDR3 DNA sequence: TGTGCCAGCAGTTTTCAGGGATCGGTCTATGGCTACACCTTC.

To note about this clone: Different DNA sequences within this sample yield the same CDR3. The CDR3 DNA is TGTGCCAGCAGTTTGTCGACTAGCGGATCGTACAATGAGCAGTTCTTC. Translation gives CASSLSTSGSYNEQFF. This chain uses TRBV28 with TRBJ2-1; 9 bases fit TRBD2. The CDR3 is 16 amino acids. Per the germline V gene, CDR1 is MDHEN and CDR2 is SYDVKM. Losses at the gene ends were 3 bases for V and 4 bases for J; bases not matched to a gene: 7.

Only a few counts were recorded for this clone. V gene TRBV25-1 combines with J gene TRBJ2-2; D possibly uses TRBD1 or TRBD2 (5 bases each). Trimming stripped 7 bases from V and 7 bases from J, with 19 bases between. The CDR3 is made up of 15 amino acids. Germline V CDR1 and CDR2: MGHDK, SYGVNS. In nucleotides, the CDR3 is TGTGCCAGCACACCCGGGACGGAATATATCGGGGAGCTGTTTTTT. Translated, it gives CASTPGTEYIGELFF.

As concerns this clone: The germline gene is not matched at one end of the junction; a read error may be the cause. V gene TRBV10-3 combines with J gene TRBJ2-3; 8 bases map to TRBD2. The CDR3 is made up of 16 amino acids. Germline V gives CDR1 ENHRY, CDR2 SYGVKD. The CDR3 loop is CASSSISGSPTDTQYF. Here the CDR3 DNA reads TGTGCCAGCAGTTCCATAAGCGGGAGCCCCACAGATACGCAGTATTTT.